The 25 T cell receptor beta chains listed next were all sequenced from one sample in a study of OX40 agonist ivuxolimab in advanced cancers. The library was prepared using the immunoSEQ multiplex PCR assay. TCRdb carries this immuneACCESS record with in-frame sequences only. Its versions omit some clonotypes, under half of them owing to an unresolved V gene in the studies checked, with the rest unexplained. The sample data list 65,000 to 95,000 clones, and 89% of these were observed just once. Jointly, the top ten make up 0.19% of the sample. Sample: CD4+ or CD8+ T cells sorted from blood, taken in a trial of the OX40 agonist ivuxolimab. These receptors all stem from an adult with an advanced solid tumor such as melanoma, head and neck, liver or kidney cancer.

The gene calls are TRBV19 and TRBJ1-2; possible D gene TRBD1, 6 bases. V dropped 2 bases and J dropped 3 bases, with 10 bases sitting between them. The germline V gene encodes CDR1 LNHDA and CDR2 SQIVND (reference sequence). The CDR3 has 14 amino acids. Written as DNA, the CDR3 is TGTGCCAGTAGTATACAGGGGCGAGACTATGGCTACACCTTC. As protein: CASSIQGRDYGYTF.

V gene TRBV5-1 combines with J gene TRBJ2-5; 11 bases line up with TRBD2. CDR1 and CDR2 (germline): SGHRS, YFSETQ. Trimming at V came to 4 bases and at J to 5 bases, leaving 10 bases not matched to a gene. The CDR3 has 16 amino acids. The CDR3 sequence is CASSRLAGGPWETQYF. The CDR3 region has the DNA TGCGCCAGCAGCCGATTAGCGGGAGGGCCTTGGGAGACCCAGTACTTC.

The V gene is TRBV30, the J gene TRBJ1-2, with a possible D match to TRBD1 (6 bases). V lost 0 bases, J lost 1 base, and 15 bases lay in between. The CDR3 spans 16 residues. Per germline, CDR1 GTSNPN and CDR2 SVGIG (reference sequence). The CDR3, as DNA: TGTGCCTGGAGTGTTTGGCGGGGGGCCTTTAACTATGGCTACACCTTC. This codes for CAWSVWRGAFNYGYTF. The variable domain in full, completed from reference TRBV30 and TRBJ1-2, reads SQTIHQWPATLVQPVGSPLSLECTVEGTSNPNLYWYRQAAGRGLQLLFYSVGIGQISSEVPQNLSASRPQDRQFILSSKKLLLSDSGFYLCAWSVWRGAFNYGYTFGSGTRLTVV.

This clone was seen more than once but under ten times. CDR3 nucleotide sequence: TGCGCCAGCAGCCAAGATGGAGCCGGCTCGGAGACCCAGTACTTC. Translating gives CASSQDGAGSETQYF. The chain joins TRBV4-3 to TRBJ2-5, with D hard to call. Germline loops: CDR1 LGHNA, CDR2 YSLEER. CDR3 size: 15 residues. The germline V and J ends were trimmed by 0 bases and 5 bases, with 13 bases remaining between them.

J is TRBJ1-1 and V is TRBV15; no clear D. Germline CDR1 LNHNV, CDR2 YYDKDF (reference sequence). This CDR3 comprises 12 residues. V was cut by 8 bases and J by 4 bases, with 11 bases left in between. CDR3 residues: CATGGVITEAFF. The CDR3 region has the DNA TGTGCCACCGGTGGGGTGATCACTGAAGCTTTCTTT. Full variable domain (missing parts from reference TRBV15 and TRBJ1-1): DAMVIQNPRYQVTQFGKPVTLSCSQTLNHNVMYWYQQKSSQAPKLLFHYYDKDFNNEADTPDNFQSRRPNTSFCFLDIRSPGLGDTAMYLCATGGVITEAFFGQGTRLTVV.

The chain links TRBV5-1 to TRBJ2-1; maybe TRBD2 (5 bases). This CDR3 spans 13 amino acids. Germline V CDR1 and CDR2: SGHRS, YFSETQ. Trimming stripped 4 bases from V and 9 bases from J, with 14 bases between. CDR3 DNA: TGCGCCAGCAGCCCCCCAGGAGGCGCTGAGCAGTTCTTC. Amino acid sequence: CASSPPGGAEQFF.

This clone has only one observation. The chain couples TRBV27 to TRBJ2-3, with unresolved D. This CDR3 contains 13 residues. Germline loops: CDR1 MNHEY, CDR2 SMNVEV (reference sequence). Trimming shortened V by 4 bases and J by 3 bases, and 8 bases separated the two germline ends. CDR3 region: CASSWTRTDTQYF. The CDR3 coding sequence is TGTGCCAGCAGTTGGACGCGAACAGATACGCAGTATTTT.

The chain carries TRBV5-6 and TRBJ2-3; D remains unclear. V lost 0 bases, J lost 3 bases, and 5 bases lay in between. CDR3 length: 13 amino acids. The germline gives CDR1 SGHDT, CDR2 YYEEEE. CDR3 in amino acids: CASSLEGTDTQYF. CDR3 nucleotide sequence: TGTGCCAGCAGCTTGGAGGGTACAGATACGCAGTATTTT.

This clone was counted between two and nine times. The rearrangement joins TRBV6-5 to TRBJ1-5, with D uncertain. CDR1 is MNHEY, CDR2 SVGAGI, per germline. V was trimmed by 0 bases and J by 7 bases, leaving 7 bases between them. There are 13 residues in the CDR3. The CDR3 loop reads CASSYSVSQPQHF. The CDR3, as DNA: TGTGCCAGCAGTTACTCGGTAAGCCAGCCCCAGCATTTT.

The rearrangement uses TRBV30 and TRBJ1-2; D is uncertain. V lost 5 bases, J lost 1 base, and 5 bases lay in between. Germline assignment: CDR1 GTSNPN and CDR2 SVGIG (reference sequence). This CDR3 contains 11 residues. The CDR3 nucleotides read TGTGCCTGGGATAATAACTATGGCTACACCTTC. Protein sequence: CAWDNNYGYTF.

The chain links TRBV7-9 to TRBJ1-1; 11 nucleotides agree with TRBD1. V trimming: 8 bases; J trimming: 3 bases; junction bases outside the gene matches: 2. The germline gives CDR1 SEHNR, CDR2 FQNEAQ (reference sequence). The CDR3 contains 13 residues. The CDR3 is CASVGQGDTEAFF. The DNA for the CDR3 is TGTGCCAGCGTGGGACAGGGGGACACTGAAGCTTTCTTT.

Points on this clone: One end of the junction varies from germline; a read error may be responsible. The chain couples TRBV5-4 to TRBJ2-5, with 8 bases aligning to TRBD2. Germline V lookup: CDR1 SGHNT, CDR2 YYREEE (reference sequence). The CDR3 has 14 residues. CDR3 amino acids: CASSLDEDGGDPNF. CDR3 coding DNA: TGTGCCAGCAGCTTGGATGAGGACGGGGGGGATCCGAACTTC.

This clone was observed once. The chain recombines TRBV11-2 with TRBJ1-1; D is perhaps TRBD1 (5 bases). V was cut by 1 base and J by 9 bases, with 12 bases left in between. CDR3 length: 13 amino acids. Germline V gene lookup returns CDR1 SGHAT and CDR2 FQNNGV. The CDR3 sequence is CASSLGAGPKAFF. As DNA, the CDR3 is TGTGCCAGCAGCTTAGGGGCAGGGCCTAAAGCTTTCTTT.

The genes are TRBV29-1 and TRBJ1-1; no clear D. The CDR3 has 15 residues. The germline CDR1 and CDR2 sequences are SQVTM and ANQGSEA. Trimming shortened V by 4 bases and J by 1 base, and 16 bases separated the two germline ends. The DNA of the CDR3 is TGCAGCGTTGTACGACCCCTCGAGGGGAACACTGAAGCTTTCTTT. It specifies CSVVRPLEGNTEAFF.

The chain links TRBV28 to TRBJ2-1; 9 bases line up with TRBD2. The V gene's germline CDR1 is MDHEN and CDR2 SYDVKM. Losses at the gene ends were 7 bases for V and 8 bases for J; bases not matched to a gene: 18. The CDR3 has 17 amino acids. This CDR3 reads CASTDVWAGGPEDEQFF. The CDR3, as DNA: TGTGCCAGCACCGATGTGTGGGCGGGGGGGCCCGAGGATGAGCAGTTCTTC.

This chain connects TRBV27 to TRBJ2-3, with 11 positions matching TRBD2. Germline V gives CDR1 MNHEY, CDR2 SMNVEV (reference sequence). This CDR3 region has 17 residues. With 5 bases clipped from V and 2 bases from J, the junction kept 9 bases outside the gene matches. The CDR3 bases are TGTGCCAGCAGTCACCGCCCTAGCGGGAGGACCACAGATACGCAGTATTTT. This encodes CASSHRPSGRTTDTQYF.

The rearrangement uses TRBV7-3 and TRBJ2-3; TRBD1 or TRBD2 may be the D gene (5 bases each). Germline lookup yields CDR1 SGHTA and CDR2 FQGTGA. The ends were cut back, 5 bases at V and 2 bases at J, with 17 bases in the middle. There are 16 residues in the CDR3. CDR3 in amino acids: CASSPGFDRSTDTQYF. CDR3 DNA: TGTGCCAGCAGCCCGGGGTTCGACAGATCCACAGATACGCAGTATTTT.

The gene calls are TRBV7-9 and TRBJ1-2; maybe TRBD1 (6 bases). With 4 bases removed from V and 4 bases from J, the gap between germline ends came to 10 bases. Germline-derived CDR1 and CDR2 are SEHNR and FQNEAQ (reference sequence). CDR3 length: 13 residues. Here the CDR3 DNA reads TGTGCCAGCAGCTATACAGGGTCCTATGGCTACACCTTC. As protein: CASSYTGSYGYTF.

V usage is TRBV6-5 and J usage is TRBJ2-3, with 10 positions matching TRBD2. After removal of 5 bases from V and 6 bases from J, the junction contained 8 bases not matched to a gene. The CDR3 has 15 amino acids. Germline V lookup: CDR1 MNHEY, CDR2 SVGAGI. CDR3 loop: CASSSLAGGKDTQYF. The CDR3, as DNA: TGTGCCAGCAGTAGTTTAGCGGGGGGTAAGGATACGCAGTATTTT.

J is TRBJ1-1 and V is TRBV7-6, with 9 nucleotides matching TRBD1. Germline CDR1 is SGHVS and CDR2 is FNYEAQ. V dropped 6 bases and J dropped 6; count of bases not matched to a gene: 11. This CDR3 spans 15 amino acids. Here the CDR3 reads CASSKLGTGRPEAFF. The DNA for the CDR3 is TGTGCCAGCAGTAAACTAGGGACAGGGAGACCTGAAGCTTTCTTT.

V is TRBV27 and J is TRBJ1-1, with 7 bases lining up with TRBD1. The CDR3 consists of 15 residues. Per the germline V gene, CDR1 is MNHEY and CDR2 is SMNVEV (reference sequence). V shed 5 bases and J 0 bases; nucleotides not matched to a gene: 6. Written as DNA, the CDR3 is TGTGCCAGCAGTAGATTAGGACAGGTGAACACTGAAGCTTTCTTT. This sequence encodes CASSRLGQVNTEAFF.

A single count supports this clone. Other DNA variants within this sample encode the same CDR3. This chain joins TRBV7-3 and TRBJ2-3; D might be TRBD1 (6 bases). The ends were cut back, 6 bases at V and 0 bases at J, with 13 bases in the middle. The CDR3 extends over 15 amino acids. Germline CDR1 SGHTA, CDR2 FQGTGA. As DNA, the CDR3 is TGTGCCAGCAGTCTAGGACAGCCTAGCACAGATACGCAGTATTTT. Translating it yields CASSLGQPSTDTQYF.

The V call is TRBV2, the J call TRBJ1-5, with a tentative D call TRBD1 (6 bases). CDR1 is SNHLY, CDR2 FYNNEI, per germline. This CDR3 region has 15 residues. Trimming shortened V by 5 bases and J by 6 bases, and 17 bases separated the two germline ends. The DNA for the CDR3 is TGTGCCAGCAGTCGACAGGTAACGGGGAGTCAGCCCCAGCATTTT. Encoded protein: CASSRQVTGSQPQHF.

The chain is built from TRBV5-1 and TRBJ1-2, with D perhaps matching TRBD1 (5 bases). V was shortened by 4 bases and J by 0 bases, with 10 bases between the two germline ends. Germline V gives CDR1 SGHRS, CDR2 YFSETQ. This CDR3 spans 14 amino acids. CDR3: CASSPGTPNYGYTF. Here the CDR3 DNA reads TGCGCCAGCAGCCCCGGGACGCCTAACTATGGCTACACCTTC.

The chain couples TRBV7-6 to TRBJ1-4; no firm D call. V lost 1 base and J lost 0, with 3 bases in between. Germline V gene lookup returns CDR1 SGHVS and CDR2 FNYEAQ. The CDR3 sequence is 14 residues long. The CDR3 nucleotides read TGTGCCAGCAGCTTAGAAGCAACTAATGAAAAACTGTTTTTT. Amino acid sequence: CASSLEATNEKLFF.